This TCR beta chain was recorded in a study of T-cell memory formation after mild COVID-19. With respect to this clonotype: The antigen is undetermined.

V lost 0 bases and J lost 9, with 13 bases in between. The germline V gene encodes CDR1 SGDLS and CDR2 YYNGEE. The CDR3 length is 14 residues. One entry per CDR3 protein, called by TCRdb with MiXCR from the 5' RACE reads. The table has fewer than 250,000 distinct CDR3 sequences, 10% to 13% seen once. Findings of the study overall: Clones contracting day 15 to 85 were balanced CD4/CD8; later expanders leaned CD4+.

The sample taken for sequencing was PBMCs or a T cell subset sorted from them (not recorded which). The clonotype was recovered from a man aged 18 to 30 who had mild COVID-19 (a few samples of this study predate the infection). Cell type and time point are not known. The genes are TRBV9 and TRBJ2-1; D is undetermined. The CDR3 DNA reads as TGTGCCAGCAGCGTAGCTCTCCAGCGCGGTGAGCAGTTCTTC. Translated: CASSVALQRGEQFF.